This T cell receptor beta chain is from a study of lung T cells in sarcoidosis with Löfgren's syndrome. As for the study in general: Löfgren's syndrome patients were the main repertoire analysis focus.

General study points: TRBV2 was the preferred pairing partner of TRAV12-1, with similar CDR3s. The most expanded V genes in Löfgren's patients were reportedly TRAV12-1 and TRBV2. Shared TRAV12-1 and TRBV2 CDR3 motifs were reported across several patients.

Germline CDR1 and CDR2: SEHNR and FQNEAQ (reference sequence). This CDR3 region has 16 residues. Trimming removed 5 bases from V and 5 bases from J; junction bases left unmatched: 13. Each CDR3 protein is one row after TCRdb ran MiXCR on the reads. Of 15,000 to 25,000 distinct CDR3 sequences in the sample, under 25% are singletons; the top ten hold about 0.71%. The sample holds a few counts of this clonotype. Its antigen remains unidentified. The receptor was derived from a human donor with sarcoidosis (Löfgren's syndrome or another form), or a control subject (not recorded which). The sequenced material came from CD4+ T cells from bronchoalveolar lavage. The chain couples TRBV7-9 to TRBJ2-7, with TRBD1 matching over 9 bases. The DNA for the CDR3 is TGTGCCAGCAGCCCCCGGCGGGGACAGGGTGACGACGAGCAGTACTTC. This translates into CASSPRRGQGDDEQYF.